These 3 T cell receptor beta chains share one sample of origin, sequenced in a study of T cell responses to AZD1222 COVID-19 vaccine (dated by TCRdb to the early 2020s). Sample time point, as interpreted from the label and publication: baseline before first vaccination. Libraries were made using the immunoSEQ multiplex PCR assay. TCRdb obtained this table from immuneACCESS and retained in-frame rearrangements with V and J assigned. These tables miss some clones; where compared with another copy, unresolved V genes account for less than half of the shortfall, and the remainder is unexplained. Here the sample has around 100,000 clones; 90% occur a single time. The ten largest clones add up to approximately 8.7% of the sample. The sequencing used peripheral blood, collected on day 0 of AZD1222 vaccination. The receptors shown here come from an adult in good health.

The chain joins TRBV27 to TRBJ1-6; maybe TRBD1 (6 bases). The CDR3 runs 16 residues. The V end was cut by 6 bases, the J end by 8 bases, with 20 bases between. Germline lookup yields CDR1 MNHEY and CDR2 SMNVEV (reference sequence). CDR3 DNA sequence: TGTGCCAGCAGAGAGACGACAAGGGGGTTGGATTCACCCCTCCACTTT. Its protein is CASRETTRGLDSPLHF.

This rearrangement joins TRBV7-9 to TRBJ1-3, with D unclear. The germline V gene encodes CDR1 SEHNR and CDR2 FQNEAQ (reference sequence). The CDR3 totals 16 residues. Trimming left V 0 bases short and J 0 bases short, with 9 bases between. CDR3 residues: CASSLAGTDSGNTIYF. DNA of the CDR3: TGTGCCAGCAGCTTAGCTGGTACCGACTCTGGAAACACCATATATTTT. The complete variable domain, with remaining parts taken from reference TRBV7-9 and TRBJ1-3, reads DTGVSQNPRHKITKRGQNVTFRCDPISEHNRLYWYRQTLGQGPEFLTYFQNEAQLEKSRLLSDRFSAERPKGSFSTLEIQRTEQGDSAMYLCASSLAGTDSGNTIYFGEGSWLTVV.

The rearrangement joins TRBV4-3 to TRBJ2-4, with 7 bases fitting TRBD1. This CDR3 is 14 amino acids long. CDR1 LGHNA and CDR2 YSLEER come from the germline V gene. With V trimmed by 1 base and J by 6 bases, 3 bases remained unmatched. The CDR3 DNA sequence: TGCGCCAGCAGCCAAGCAGGGGGTGTAAACATTCAGTACTTC. It is translated as CASSQAGGVNIQYF.